The 10 T cell receptor beta chains reported below all come from one sample, sequenced in a study of blood T cells in healthy people across ages. Together with a sample-barcoded 5' primer, a J-beta primer mix was included in a second PCR lasting about 7 to 12 cycles. TCRdb processed the 5' RACE reads anew with MiXCR; each CDR3 protein has one entry. The sample includes 850,000 to 1,100,000 distinct CDR3 sequences, about two fifths of them seen just once. Sequenced sample: blood. All receptors come from a man between 18 and 29 years old in good health.

This chain uses TRBV7-2 with TRBJ2-3; perhaps TRBD2 as D (7 bases). Trimming shortened V by 8 bases and J by 1 base, and 16 bases separated the two germline ends. This CDR3 comprises 15 residues. The germline V gene has CDR1 SGHTA and CDR2 FQGNSA. The CDR3 DNA reads as TGTGCCAGCGGATGGGGGCTAGCGGGCACAGATACGCAGTATTTT. This encodes CASGWGLAGTDTQYF.

The gene calls are TRBV6-6 and TRBJ2-1, with TRBD2 identical over 9 bases. CDR3 length: 15 amino acids. Trimming took 2 bases from V and 5 from J; bases not matched to a gene: 4. Germline V gene data show CDR1 as MNHNY and CDR2 as SVGAGI (reference sequence). The CDR3 here is CASSYGGGGHNEQFF. In DNA form, the CDR3 reads TGTGCCAGCAGTTACGGCGGGGGGGGACACAATGAGCAGTTCTTC.

This clonotype was recorded a few times. The chain links TRBV13 to TRBJ2-1; a possible D gene is TRBD2 (7 bases). With 7 bases removed from V and 7 bases from J, the gap between germline ends came to 23 bases. Germline lookup yields CDR1 PRHDT and CDR2 FYEKMQ (reference sequence). The CDR3 consists of 16 residues. This CDR3 reads CASNIWDGGARNEQFF. The CDR3 DNA reads TGTGCCAGCAACATTTGGGATGGGGGGGCGAGGAATGAGCAGTTCTTC.

This chain links TRBV2 with TRBJ2-6; D is possibly TRBD1 (6 bases). Trimming removed 8 bases from V and 0 bases from J, with 11 bases in between. Germline values: CDR1 SNHLY, CDR2 FYNNEI. The CDR3 contains 15 residues. The CDR3 loop reads CASQTGTSGANVLTF. The CDR3 DNA reads as TGTGCCAGCCAAACAGGGACCTCTGGGGCCAACGTCCTGACTTTC.

This clonotype was detected only a few times. J is TRBJ1-6 and V is TRBV2, with D hard to call. Germline loops: CDR1 SNHLY, CDR2 FYNNEI. V was clipped by 0 bases and J by 10 bases, with 7 bases between them. The CDR3 is 13 amino acids. The CDR3 spells CASSEALRSPLHF. The DNA for the CDR3 is TGTGCCAGCAGTGAAGCGCTTCGGTCACCCCTCCACTTT.

This chain joins TRBV9 and TRBJ2-3; 13 bases map to TRBD2. This CDR3 comprises 19 residues. Germline V gives CDR1 SGDLS, CDR2 YYNGEE. V gave up 3 bases and J gave up 1 base; unmatched junction bases: 11. This CDR3 is CASSERGLAGEGGTDTQYF. As DNA, the CDR3 is TGTGCCAGCAGCGAGAGAGGACTAGCGGGGGAGGGGGGCACAGATACGCAGTATTTT.

The gene calls are TRBV6-5 and TRBJ2-1; 11 nucleotides agree with TRBD2. The J call is doubtful: the DNA matches TRBJ2-7 better. The CDR3 has 15 amino acids. Per the germline V gene, CDR1 is MNHEY and CDR2 is SVGAGI. The CDR3 nucleotides read TGTGCCAGCAAATCGGGACTAGCGGCTTACAATGAGCAGTACTTC. Encoded protein: CASKSGLAAYNEQYF.

With respect to this clonotype: Just one base apart from a much larger clone, this may be a read error. The V and J genes are TRBV2 and TRBJ2-1; D perhaps matches TRBD2 (6 bases). The CDR3 spans 14 residues. Germline values: CDR1 SNHLY, CDR2 FYNNEI. The V and J ends lost 5 bases and 6 bases respectively, with 14 bases between them. The CDR3 coding sequence is TGTGCCAGCAGTACGACTAGATCTAGCAATGAGCAGTTCTTC. It is translated as CASSTTRSSNEQFF.

Regarding this clonotype: A much larger clone sits a single nucleotide away, making a read error possible. The chain couples TRBV6-6 to TRBJ2-7; possible D gene TRBD1, 5 bases. Germline values: CDR1 MNHNY, CDR2 SVGAGI (reference sequence). The CDR3 extends over 14 amino acids. CDR3 region: CAGRQIQGAYEQYF. CDR3 coding DNA: TGTGCCGGCAGACAGATTCAGGGCGCCTACGAGCAGTACTTC.

As to this clonotype: A read error may account for a junction end that differs from germline. V and J are TRBV24-1 and TRBJ2-3; D remains unclear. This CDR3 has 16 residues. The germline CDR1 and CDR2 sequences are KGHDR and SFDVKD. The CDR3 coding sequence is TGTGTCACCAGTGATAGGGCGGCCCGCCACACAGATACGCAGTATTTT. Its translation is CVTSDRAARHTDTQYF.